This T cell receptor beta chain was recovered during a study of blood T cell repertoires in COVID-19. CDR1 MDHEN and CDR2 SYDVKM come from the germline V gene. Trimming cost V 6 bases and J 5 bases, with 17 bases left between them. The CDR3 length is 14 residues. Profiled with immunoSEQ multiplex PCR; TCRdb holds only in-frame clones, not every one. The sample carries around 450,000 clones, roughly 87% recorded once. Sample: PBMCs or T cells enriched from blood (not recorded which). J is TRBJ2-7 and V is TRBV28; tentative D call: TRBD2 (6 bases). The TCR was taken from a man younger than 35 who had recovered from COVID-19. CDR3 nucleotide sequence: TGTGCCAGCAGCCCTCGGGGGAAGCTCAACGAGCAGTACTTC. It encodes CASSPRGKLNEQYF.